Each of the 20 T cell receptor beta chains below was sequenced from the same sample in a study of blood T cell repertoires in COVID-19. Only in-frame clones appear in the TCRdb table, and some are missing; sequencing was by immunoSEQ multiplex PCR. The top ten clones hold 15% to 20% of a sample with fewer than 90,000 clones, about 80% of them seen once. The sequencing input was peripheral blood. All receptors come from a woman older than 75 with acute or convalescent COVID-19.

The chain uses TRBV7-9 and TRBJ2-3; D is possibly TRBD1 (6 bases). CDR3 length: 13 amino acids. Trimming cost V 4 bases and J 4 bases, with 9 bases left between them. CDR1 is SEHNR and CDR2 is FQNEAQ in the germline V gene (reference sequence). Here the CDR3 DNA reads TGTGCCAGCAGCTCCCAGGGGCCAGATACGCAGTATTTT. This sequence encodes CASSSQGPDTQYF.

V gene TRBV2 combines with J gene TRBJ2-1; tentative D call: TRBD2 (6 bases). CDR1 is SNHLY and CDR2 is FYNNEI in the germline V gene. CDR3 length equals 11 residues. Trimming took off 8 bases at V and 8 bases at J, with 10 bases between the two ends. The CDR3 sequence: CASQTSYEQFF. The CDR3 bases are TGTGCCAGCCAGACTAGTTATGAGCAGTTCTTC.

In its sample, this clone was seen many times. The chain uses TRBV7-6 and TRBJ2-1, with TRBD2 as a possible D gene (5 bases). Trimming took 1 base from V and 5 from J, leaving 21 bases between them. CDR3 length equals 18 residues. CDR1 and CDR2 (germline): SGHVS, FNYEAQ. The CDR3 sequence is CASSLVGWLRTPHNEQFF. In DNA, the CDR3 is TGTGCCAGCAGCTTAGTCGGGTGGCTACGGACTCCGCACAATGAGCAGTTCTTC.

CDR3 residues: CASSKEGGTQYF. Here the CDR3 DNA reads TGTGCCAGCAGCAAAGAGGGCGGCACGCAGTACTTC. The chain is built from TRBV12-3 or TRBV12-4 and TRBJ2-7, with a tentative D call TRBD2 (5 bases). Between the trimmed V and J ends, which lost 6 bases and 9 bases, there was a span of 15 bases. The CDR3 has 12 amino acids.

The chain is built from TRBV29-1 and TRBJ2-7; 10 bases match TRBD2. This CDR3 region has 14 residues. Trimming at V came to 6 bases and at J to 4 bases, leaving 9 bases not matched to a gene. Looked up from germline, CDR1 is SQVTM and CDR2 is ANQGSEA. CDR3 nucleotide sequence: TGCAGCGTGATCACCGGGACTAGCGATTACGAGCAGTACTTC. It specifies CSVITGTSDYEQYF.

The rearrangement links TRBV19 to TRBJ2-7; 9 bases line up with TRBD1. Germline CDR1 is LNHDA and CDR2 is SQIVND (reference sequence). V trimming: 4 bases; J trimming: 3 bases; junction bases outside the gene matches: 10. The length of the CDR3 is 16 residues. The CDR3 is CASSTPRDREGYEQYF. CDR3 sequence (DNA): TGTGCCAGTAGTACCCCCCGGGACAGGGAGGGCTACGAGCAGTACTTC.

The rearrangement links TRBV5-1 to TRBJ1-1, with 10 bases matching TRBD1. The germline V gene encodes CDR1 SGHRS and CDR2 YFSETQ. The CDR3 runs to 15 residues. V was clipped by 4 bases and J by 0 bases; unmatched bases: 3. Here the CDR3 reads CASSGGTGVNTEAFF. The CDR3 DNA sequence: TGCGCCAGCAGCGGGGGGACAGGGGTGAACACTGAAGCTTTCTTT.

This chain joins TRBV25-1 and TRBJ2-1, with D perhaps matching TRBD1 (6 bases). Germline values: CDR1 MGHDK, CDR2 SYGVNS. Trimming cost V 5 bases and J 9 bases, with 11 bases left between them. This CDR3 is built from 12 residues. In DNA form, the CDR3 reads TGTGCCAGCAGTAAAACAGGGATTGAGCAGTTCTTC. Its protein is CASSKTGIEQFF.

The chain joins TRBV2 to TRBJ2-4, with 9 bases identical to TRBD1. Germline V gene lookup returns CDR1 SNHLY and CDR2 FYNNEI. V lost 8 bases to trimming and J lost 6 bases; unmatched junction nucleotides: 11. CDR3 length equals 15 residues. CDR3 loop: CASADRGFVGNIQYF. In nucleotides, the CDR3 is TGTGCCAGCGCGGACAGGGGTTTCGTCGGAAACATTCAGTACTTC.

There are a few counts of this clone. The chain couples TRBV4-1 to TRBJ2-7; D uncertain. Germline assignment: CDR1 MGHRA and CDR2 YSYEKL. The CDR3 contains 13 residues. The ends were cut back, 5 bases at V and 3 bases at J, with 11 bases in the middle. The CDR3 sequence: CASSFESYYEQYF. In DNA form, the CDR3 reads TGCGCCAGCAGCTTCGAAAGCTACTACGAGCAGTACTTC.

There are a few counts of this clone. The chain employs TRBV6-1 and TRBJ2-7; 7 nucleotides agree with TRBD1. CDR1 is MNHNS and CDR2 is SASEGT in the germline V gene. V gave up 4 bases and J gave up 0 bases; unmatched junction bases: 15. The CDR3 totals 18 residues. The CDR3 reads CASSARRLGQSVSYEQYF. CDR3 nucleotides: TGTGCCAGCAGTGCCCGTCGGCTGGGACAGTCAGTCTCCTACGAGCAGTACTTC.

The V gene is TRBV29-1, the J gene TRBJ1-2; D is perhaps TRBD1 (5 bases). Germline CDR1 and CDR2: SQVTM and ANQGSEA. This CDR3 contains 13 residues. V was trimmed by 3 bases and J by 0 bases, leaving 8 bases between them. The CDR3 here is CSVEHRSNYGYTF. DNA for the CDR3: TGCAGCGTTGAGCACAGGTCTAACTATGGCTACACCTTC.

The chain links TRBV6-1 to TRBJ2-5, with 12 bases identical to TRBD2. The junction had 3 bases not matched to a gene; V was cut back by 3 bases and J by 4 bases. Germline lookup yields CDR1 MNHNS and CDR2 SASEGT. CDR3 size: 15 residues. The CDR3 nucleotides read TGTGCCAGCAGTGAGACGACTAGCGGGAGAGAGACCCAGTACTTC. Translated, it gives CASSETTSGRETQYF.

The CDR3 spells CASSRLAGRSDTQYF. DNA of the CDR3: TGTGCCAGCAGTAGACTAGCGGGGAGGAGTGATACGCAGTATTTT. The V and J genes are TRBV2 and TRBJ2-3, with 11 nucleotides matching TRBD2. Losses at the gene ends were 5 bases for V and 6 bases for J; bases not matched to a gene: 7. Germline V gives CDR1 SNHLY, CDR2 FYNNEI. CDR3 size: 15 residues.

The chain is built from TRBV19 and TRBJ2-7; 9 nucleotides align to TRBD1. Germline values: CDR1 LNHDA, CDR2 SQIVND (reference sequence). The length of the CDR3 is 14 residues. V shed 4 bases, J shed 7 bases, and the junction held 8 bases outside the gene matches. The CDR3 protein is CASSTGQGKFEQYF. The CDR3 DNA sequence: TGTGCCAGTAGTACCGGACAGGGGAAATTTGAGCAGTACTTC.

The genes are TRBV10-1 and TRBJ1-4; 12 nucleotides align to TRBD1. V trimming: 9 bases; J trimming: 0 bases; junction bases outside the gene matches: 8. The CDR3 totals 17 residues. Germline V gives CDR1 WNHNN, CDR2 SYGVQD (reference sequence). CDR3 region: CARPGQGAFATNEKLFF. CDR3 nucleotide sequence: TGCGCCAGACCGGGACAGGGGGCTTTTGCAACTAATGAAAAACTGTTTTTT.

The chain has TRBV7-3 and TRBJ2-7; the match to TRBD1 covers 9 bases. The germline V gene encodes CDR1 SGHTA and CDR2 FQGTGA. V lost 1 base to trimming and J lost 5 bases; unmatched junction nucleotides: 9. CDR3 length equals 16 residues. CDR3 coding DNA: TGTGCCAGCAGCTTAATGAGTACAGGGGGCATCGACGAGCAGTACTTC. Translation: CASSLMSTGGIDEQYF.

The chain carries TRBV6-6 and TRBJ1-4; 9 positions agree with TRBD1. Per germline, CDR1 MNHNY and CDR2 SVGAGI (reference sequence). V lost 4 bases and J lost 4; bases outside the gene matches: 1. The CDR3 sequence is 14 residues long. In DNA, the CDR3 is TGTGCCAGCAGTTTGGGACAGGGTAATGAAAAACTGTTTTTT. Its protein is CASSLGQGNEKLFF.

This clone was seen once. This sequence joins TRBV7-2 and TRBJ2-3; the match to TRBD1 covers 8 bases. Trimming took 5 bases from V and 10 from J; bases not matched to a gene: 11. The CDR3 spans 14 residues. The V gene's germline CDR1 is SGHTA and CDR2 FQGNSA. CDR3 bases: TGTGCCAGCAGCATAGGACAGGGAGTTAGTCCGCAGTATTTT. Translating it yields CASSIGQGVSPQYF.

The genes are TRBV27 and TRBJ2-3; 7 bases map to TRBD1. The CDR3 runs 15 residues. Looked up from germline, CDR1 is MNHEY and CDR2 is SMNVEV (reference sequence). V shed 3 bases, J shed 2 bases, and the junction held 5 bases outside the gene matches. In DNA form, the CDR3 reads TGTGCCAGCAGTTTCAGGGGGATCTACACAGATACGCAGTATTTT. Protein sequence: CASSFRGIYTDTQYF.